The sequence of this T cell receptor (beta chain) was determined in a study of blood T cell repertoires in COVID-19. About the study: From the United States, Italy and Spain came samples of acute and convalescent COVID-19.

Data came from immunoSEQ multiplex PCR; TCRdb stores just in-frame clones and leaves some out. The sample records fewer than 250,000 clones, less than 90% being singletons. Germline-derived CDR1 and CDR2 are DFQATT and SNEGSKA (reference sequence). Trimming cost V 3 bases and J 2 bases, with 17 bases left between them. The CDR3 covers 15 residues. This chain joins TRBV20-1 and TRBJ2-7; D is possibly TRBD2 (6 bases). The TCR originated in a human donor in a cohort sampled during active COVID-19. The sequenced sample consisted of peripheral blood. This chain's CDR3 is CSASLFSGPTYEQYF. The CDR3 DNA reads as TGCAGTGCTAGTTTGTTTAGCGGACCCACCTACGAGCAGTACTTC.